Listed below are T cell receptor beta chains from one sample, sequenced in a study of cytomegalovirus exposure and HLA in healthy donors. Here immunoSEQ multiplex PCR was the method, and the copy in TCRdb shows in-frame clones only, minus some. The table includes tens of thousands of clones, around three quarters detected once. The sample was PBMCs. These receptor sequences come from a man younger than 45 in good health and CMV-seronegative. CDR3s leave out the opening cysteine and the closing phenylalanine or tryptophan. A D gene is named only where the DNA matches it firmly. Clone size is stated in some rows and not others, as once, few, many or a class when expanded.

clone_size j_call d_call cdr3_length v_call cdr3_aa
. TRBJ1-5 . 13 TRBV4-1 ASSQAGGGGQPQH
. TRBJ2-4 . 13 TRBV5-1 ASSLGQGLVNIQY
once TRBJ2-7 TRBD2 14 TRBV9 ASSPPRGGSSYEQY
. TRBJ1-2 TRBD1 12 TRBV11-2 ASSWAGGTRGYT
. TRBJ1-1 . 11 TRBV5-1 ASKETGNTEAF
. TRBJ2-1 TRBD2 14 TRBV19 ASSSQRERLDNEQF
. TRBJ2-3 TRBD1 13 TRBV5-1 ASSLQGVLTDTQY
. TRBJ1-1 . 14 TRBV7-8 ASRTTASSGNTEAF
. TRBJ1-4 . 13 TRBV7-9 ASSPRGATNEKLF
few TRBJ1-3 . 15 TRBV4-3 ASSQDEVMTSGNTIY
. TRBJ2-7 . 15 TRBV9 ASSVGADTFLSYEQY
. TRBJ2-6 . 16 TRBV28 ASSLAGTASSGANVLT
. TRBJ1-1 TRBD1 11 TRBV30 AWAGQLDTEAF
. TRBJ2-4 TRBD1 17 TRBV19 ASSAYGTGLRQAKNIQY
. TRBJ2-1 TRBD2 14 TRBV11-2 ASSILTSGSYNEQF
few TRBJ1-3 . 12 TRBV6-1 ASSAGGSGNTIY
. TRBJ1-5 . 13 TRBV2 ASRRGGTSNQPQH
. TRBJ2-1 TRBD2 13 TRBV28 ASSLIASGGDEQF
. TRBJ1-1 . 14 TRBV7-9 ASSSLAGVSNTEAF
. TRBJ2-7 . 12 TRBV7-2 ASSSTSPSYEQY
. TRBJ1-1 TRBD1 13 TRBV6-1 ASSLGGQPYTESF
once TRBJ2-3 TRBD2 13 TRBV25-1 ASRQTSIIPDTQY
. TRBJ2-7 . 13 TRBV10-2 ASSESGTLTYEQY
few TRBJ2-7 . 10 TRBV30 AWSVNSYEQY
. TRBJ1-2 . 9 TRBV7-2 ASSSLGGYT
. TRBJ1-1 . 8 TRBV5-1 ASSLAFAF
. TRBJ1-1 . 13 TRBV5-1 ASSLDPGMNTEAF
. TRBJ2-7 . 10 TRBV13 ASSLKGYEQY
once TRBJ2-2 TRBD2 18 TRBV30 AWRYGKGGPAGGHTGELF
. TRBJ2-3 TRBD2 11 TRBV19 ASSLTRGDTQY
. TRBJ2-2 . 10 TRBV12-5 ASGLLPGELF
few TRBJ1-1 TRBD1 13 TRBV4-1 ASSQEGQPNTEAF
. TRBJ1-1 . 11 TRBV7-9 ASTKQVGTEAF
few TRBJ1-2 . 12 TRBV7-9 ASRSEMEGGGYT
. TRBJ1-3 . 12 TRBV7-9 ASSVDSSGNTIY
few TRBJ2-3 TRBD1 9 TRBV6-5 ASSYDRAQY
. TRBJ2-7 . 12 TRBV10-3 AISEFQATYEQY
. TRBJ2-5 TRBD1 13 TRBV28 ASSSGGTGVETQY
. TRBJ2-7 TRBD2 13 TRBV30 AWSVLTSGSYEQY
. TRBJ2-1 TRBD2 12 TRBV19 ASKREVSYNEQF